This entry lists 18 T cell receptor beta chains sequenced from one sample in a study of identical twins. TCRdb fed the 5' RACE reads into MiXCR, producing one record per CDR3 protein. Altogether some 500,000 distinct CDR3 sequences are present, 22% being singletons, with the ten largest covering 0.75% to 0.95%. These data are also associated with another study on T cells expressing NK-cell markers.

The source material was CD4+ T cells sorted from blood. These receptor sequences come from a woman aged 18-35 years in good health.

This clonotype was seen a few times. The V call is TRBV20-1, the J call TRBJ1-5; a possible D gene is TRBD1 (6 bases). Germline V CDR1 and CDR2: DFQATT, SNEGSKA (reference sequence). V lost 5 bases and J 7 bases, leaving 15 bases between the germline ends. This CDR3 spans 13 amino acids. Here the CDR3 reads CSAPEGGNQPQHF. The CDR3 bases are TGCAGTGCTCCTGAGGGGGGAAACCAGCCCCAGCATTTT.

The chain employs TRBV15 and TRBJ1-5; tentatively, D is TRBD1 (6 bases). V dropped 5 bases and J dropped 4 bases, with 15 bases sitting between them. The germline V gene has CDR1 LNHNV and CDR2 YYDKDF (reference sequence). The CDR3 is made up of 15 amino acids. CDR3 sequence (DNA): TGTGCCACCAGCGGGGGCTTTACACCAAATCAGCCCCAGCATTTT. Its protein is CATSGGFTPNQPQHF.

This clonotype was detected only a few times. This sequence joins TRBV12-3 or TRBV12-4 and TRBJ1-2; 7 bases agree with TRBD1. The V gene end was trimmed by 5 bases and the J gene end by 6 bases; junction bases not matched to a gene: 9. This CDR3 contains 14 residues. The chain's CDR3 is CASSPRDRVHGYTF. The CDR3 DNA follows: TGTGCCAGCAGTCCCCGTGACAGGGTTCATGGCTACACCTTC.

The V call is TRBV6-1, the J call TRBJ1-1; 8 nucleotides align to TRBD1. The length of the CDR3 is 13 residues. Germline V gene data show CDR1 as MNHNS and CDR2 as SASEGT. Germline trimming cut 10 bases from V and 4 bases from J; bases unmatched to any gene: 8. This CDR3 is CATRTGIATEAFF. The CDR3 coding sequence is TGTGCCACCAGGACAGGGATTGCCACTGAAGCTTTCTTT.

The CDR3 nucleotides are TGTGCTAGTGGTTTGGTAACGGGGCGCGCAAACAATGAGCAGTTCTTC. Encoded protein: CASGLVTGRANNEQFF. The chain carries TRBV12-5 and TRBJ2-1; perhaps D is TRBD1 or TRBD2 (5 bases each). Germline-derived CDR1 and CDR2 are LGHNT and FRNRAP. The CDR3 length is 16 residues. V was shortened by 0 bases and J by 5 bases, with 14 bases between the two germline ends.

This chain uses TRBV5-5 with TRBJ2-1, with 9 positions matching TRBD2. V trimming: 2 bases; J trimming: 6 bases; junction bases outside the gene matches: 3. The CDR3 covers 14 residues. Germline assignment: CDR1 SGHKS and CDR2 YYEKEE (reference sequence). The CDR3 region has the DNA TGTGCCAGCAGCTTCCTAGCGGGAATCAATGAGCAGTTCTTC. Amino acids: CASSFLAGINEQFF.

In regard to this clonotype: An end of the junction does not agree with germline; a read error may underlie this. The J gene is TRBJ2-2, the V gene TRBV5-1; 7 bases are a match to TRBD1. Per the germline V gene, CDR1 is SGHRS and CDR2 is YFSETQ. This CDR3 region has 15 residues. The CDR3 region is CASIKDRADTGELVF. The CDR3 DNA reads TGCGCCAGCATTAAAGACAGGGCGGACACCGGGGAGCTGGTTTTT.

This clonotype appeared a few times. This chain's CDR3 is CASSLPGLAGQETQYF. As DNA, the CDR3 is TGTGCCAGCAGCTTACCCGGACTAGCGGGACAAGAGACCCAGTACTTC. The gene calls are TRBV7-2 and TRBJ2-5; the match to TRBD2 covers 12 bases. J gave up 2 bases and V 2 bases, and 3 bases lay outside the gene matches. Germline V gene sequence: CDR1 SGHTA, CDR2 FQGNSA. The CDR3 has 16 residues.

In its sample, this clonotype was seen a few times. The rearrangement links TRBV10-3 to TRBJ1-6; TRBD1 might be the D (5 bases). CDR1 and CDR2 (germline): ENHRY, SYGVKD. This CDR3 region has 16 residues. The ends were cut back, 0 bases at V and 5 bases at J, with 11 bases in the middle. CDR3 DNA sequence: TGTGCCATCAGTGAGTCGAGGGGTGGTCATAATTCACCCCTCCACTTT. Translation: CAISESRGGHNSPLHF.

Here the CDR3 reads CATSRVRAANTEAFF. The CDR3 coding sequence is TGTGCCACCAGCAGAGTGAGGGCAGCTAACACTGAAGCTTTCTTT. The V call is TRBV15, the J call TRBJ1-1, with D unresolved. Trimming cost V 1 base and J 2 bases, with 11 bases left between them. In germline, CDR1 is LNHNV, CDR2 YYDKDF (reference sequence). The CDR3 has 15 residues. The variable domain in full, completed from reference TRBV15 and TRBJ1-1, reads DAMVIQNPRYQVTQFGKPVTLSCSQTLNHNVMYWYQQKSSQAPKLLFHYYDKDFNNEADTPDNFQSRRPNTSFCFLDIRSPGLGDTAMYLCATSRVRAANTEAFFGQGTRLTVV.

The rearrangement links TRBV10-3 to TRBJ1-4; TRBD1 agrees at 8 bases. V dropped 5 bases and J dropped 7; count of bases not matched to a gene: 6. The CDR3 consists of 14 residues. From germline, CDR1 is ENHRY and CDR2 SYGVKD. CDR3 protein: CAISTTGVGEKLFF. CDR3 in DNA: TGTGCCATCAGTACGACAGGGGTCGGTGAAAAACTGTTTTTT.

This chain links TRBV4-1 with TRBJ2-3, with no clear D. In germline, CDR1 is MGHRA, CDR2 YSYEKL. V dropped 0 bases and J dropped 3 bases, with 13 bases sitting between them. There are 16 residues in the CDR3. The CDR3 protein is CASSQDGLGVTDTQYF. In DNA form, the CDR3 reads TGCGCCAGCAGCCAAGATGGCCTTGGGGTTACAGATACGCAGTATTTT.

This clonotype has at least ten counts. This chain joins TRBV20-1 and TRBJ1-6; 10 nucleotides agree with TRBD1. Germline CDR1 DFQATT, CDR2 SNEGSKA (reference sequence). Trimming cost V 3 bases and J 7 bases; bases outside gene matches: 0. The CDR3 totals 13 residues. The CDR3 DNA sequence: TGCAGTGCTAGGGGACAGGGGAATTCACCCCTCCACTTT. Its protein product is CSARGQGNSPLHF.

In its sample, this clonotype was seen a few times. This rearrangement joins TRBV7-2 to TRBJ1-1; D ambiguous. The CDR3 covers 14 residues. The germline V and J ends were trimmed by 4 bases and 2 bases, with 11 bases remaining between them. The germline V gene has CDR1 SGHTA and CDR2 FQGNSA. CDR3 region: CASSSRRENTEAFF. CDR3 in DNA: TGTGCCAGCAGCTCCCGACGGGAAAACACTGAAGCTTTCTTT.

This clonotype was found a few times. The rearrangement uses TRBV5-5 and TRBJ2-7, with 13 nucleotides matching TRBD2. CDR3 length equals 17 residues. V was pared by 5 bases and J by 2 bases, with 10 bases of the junction left unmatched. The germline CDR1 and CDR2 sequences are SGHKS and YYEKEE (reference sequence). The CDR3 reads CASRGGSGTSGAYEQYF. The CDR3 DNA sequence: TGTGCCAGCAGGGGGGGGAGTGGGACTAGCGGGGCCTACGAGCAGTACTTC. The variable domain in full, completed from reference TRBV5-5 and TRBJ2-7, reads DAGVTQSPTHLIKTRGQQVTLRCSPISGHKSVSWYQQVLGQGPQFIFQYYEKEERGRGNFPDRFSARQFPNYSSELNVNALLLGDSALYLCASRGGSGTSGAYEQYFGPGTRLTVT.

This chain connects TRBV20-1 to TRBJ2-1, with TRBD1 identical over 8 bases. The J segment lost 3 bases and the V segment lost 4 bases, leaving 8 bases of the junction unmatched. This CDR3 region has 15 residues. Germline V gene sequence: CDR1 DFQATT, CDR2 SNEGSKA (reference sequence). The CDR3 coding sequence is TGCAGTGCTAACCCGGTCGACAGGGGCTACAATGAGCAGTTCTTC. Amino acid sequence: CSANPVDRGYNEQFF.

This clonotype occurred a few times. The chain recombines TRBV4-3 with TRBJ2-7; 8 bases are shared with TRBD2. Trimming removed 4 bases from V and 4 bases from J; junction bases left unmatched: 6. Germline CDR1 and CDR2: LGHNA and YSLEER. The CDR3 consists of 14 residues. CDR3 loop: CASSLEAGEYEQYF. The DNA for the CDR3 is TGCGCCAGCAGCCTTGAAGCGGGGGAATACGAGCAGTACTTC.

This clonotype has just a few counts. The rearrangement joins TRBV7-9 to TRBJ2-3; TRBD2 might be the D (6 bases). The CDR3 contains 14 residues. Germline assignment: CDR1 SEHNR and CDR2 FQNEAQ (reference sequence). Trimming cost V 8 bases and J 0 bases, with 12 bases left between them. The CDR3 DNA reads as TGTGCCAGCGCCGGGACTCCTAGCACAGATACGCAGTATTTT. Amino acids: CASAGTPSTDTQYF. The complete variable domain, with remaining parts taken from reference TRBV7-9 and TRBJ2-3, reads DTGVSQNPRHKITKRGQNVTFRCDPISEHNRLYWYRQTLGQGPEFLTYFQNEAQLEKSRLLSDRFSAERPKGSFSTLEIQRTEQGDSAMYLCASAGTPSTDTQYFGPGTRLTVL.